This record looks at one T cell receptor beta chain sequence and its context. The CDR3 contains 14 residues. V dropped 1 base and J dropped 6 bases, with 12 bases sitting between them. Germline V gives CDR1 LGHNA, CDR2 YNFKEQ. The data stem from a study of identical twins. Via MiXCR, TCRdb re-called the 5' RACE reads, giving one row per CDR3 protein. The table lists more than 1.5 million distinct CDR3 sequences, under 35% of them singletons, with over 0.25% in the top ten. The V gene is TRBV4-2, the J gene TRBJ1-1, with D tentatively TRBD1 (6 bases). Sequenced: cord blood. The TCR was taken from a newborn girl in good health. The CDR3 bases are TGTGCCAGCAGCCAAGGAAAGGGGGGGCCTGAAGCTTTCTTT. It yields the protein CASSQGKGGPEAFF.